A selection of T cell receptor beta chains follows, all from one sample in a study of Graves' ophthalmopathy and Graves' hyperthyroidism. TCRdb fed the multiplex PCR reads into MiXCR, producing one record per CDR3 protein. The data contain 650,000 to 800,000 distinct CDR3 sequences, about 38% of them seen just once; the ten biggest clones take up 2.5% to 3.5%. The sample comprised peripheral blood. Receptor source: an adult man with Graves' ophthalmopathy. CDR3s include the opening cysteine and the closing phenylalanine or tryptophan. The order of the fields is J gene, V gene, CDR3 protein.

>TRBJ1-3|TRBV20-1
CSALKDRVSGNTIYF
>TRBJ1-1|TRBV7-2
CASSQGRGNTEAFF
>TRBJ2-3|TRBV12-3/TRBV12-4
CASSLPSGRPADTQYF
>TRBJ1-4|TRBV20-1
CSAGTGPLNEKLFF
>TRBJ2-7|TRBV5-1
CASSLPGPSYEQYF
>TRBJ2-3|TRBV20-1
CSANAGTDTQYF
>TRBJ2-7|TRBV5-1
CASSLTPAPSYEQYF
>TRBJ2-7|TRBV27
CASSQDVGGVYEQYF
>.|TRBV25-1
CASTGGGQTYNEQFF
>TRBJ2-1|TRBV15
CATSRDFGTSGYNEQFF
>TRBJ1-6|TRBV7-2
CASSYLQGASSPLHF
>TRBJ2-5|TRBV7-9
CASSPDRSGGETQYF
>TRBJ1-6|TRBV19
CASSQFRDTRDSPLHF
>TRBJ2-5|TRBV6-1
CASSAGTSGGVPETQYF
>TRBJ1-5|TRBV7-8
CASTLARQSQPQHF
>TRBJ1-2|TRBV29-1
CSVEHRANYGYTF
>TRBJ1-1|TRBV5-1
CASRWGSNTEAFF
>TRBJ2-2|TRBV10-3
CAISESTGYSGNTGELFF
>TRBJ2-5|TRBV11-2
CASSRRDRFVTQYF
>TRBJ1-1|TRBV7-9
CASSSILSGF
>TRBJ2-6|TRBV7-9
CASSGTGSDVLTF
>TRBJ1-1|TRBV2
CASKEGRSGTEGFF
>TRBJ1-3|TRBV25-1
CARVLDAGNTIYF
>TRBJ1-2|TRBV7-2
CASSQDGGISYGYTF
>TRBJ1-5|TRBV25-1
CASSADNSNQPQHF
>TRBJ1-3|TRBV10-2
CASSEQDLSGNTIYF
>TRBJ2-6|TRBV10-3
CASSTPGEGANVLTF
>TRBJ1-1|TRBV24-1
CATSPGWNTEAFF
>TRBJ1-5|TRBV5-5
CASSLVASQGRQPQHF
>TRBJ2-7|TRBV20-1
CSARVGQTANYEQYF
>TRBJ1-2|TRBV10-3
CASSYFIIGALDNYGYTF
>TRBJ2-7|TRBV7-9
CASSHSSSPGEQYF
>TRBJ1-2|TRBV11-2
CASSLAPAANYGYTF
>TRBJ2-2|TRBV11-2
CASGGLEGTNTGELFF
>TRBJ2-5|TRBV7-2
CASSLGPPTRRETQYF
>TRBJ2-7|TRBV14
CASSRGRSYEQYF
>TRBJ1-3|TRBV5-6
CASSLGDYSGNTIYF
>TRBJ2-1|TRBV2
CASSDERQGGYNEQFF
>TRBJ1-2|TRBV7-9
CASSFSGNNYGYTF
>TRBJ1-2|TRBV19
CASRGTGMGYGYTF
>TRBJ2-7|TRBV29-1
CSVSGTTYEQYF
>TRBJ2-2|TRBV6-1
CASSHYPGTGELFF
>TRBJ1-6|TRBV7-9
CASSPQGFNSPLHF
>TRBJ2-5|TRBV7-3
CASSLRASGKTQYF
>TRBJ1-6|TRBV7-8
CASSAGGVHNSPLHF
>TRBJ2-2|TRBV6-6
CASSYGVTNTGELFF
>TRBJ1-5|TRBV12-3/TRBV12-4
CASSLQGISNQPQHF
>TRBJ2-7|TRBV10-2
CASAGTGPHF
>TRBJ2-5|TRBV25-1
CASSEGALGEQETQYF
>TRBJ1-2|TRBV4-1
CASRRQADYGYTF
>TRBJ2-7|TRBV29-1
CSVLSTGSYEQYF
>TRBJ1-1|TRBV10-3
CAISDWTGEGGLTEAFF
>TRBJ2-5|TRBV11-2
CASSPRNRGMRETQYF
>TRBJ1-3|TRBV12-3/TRBV12-4
CASRAGQGRGNTIYF
>TRBJ1-2|TRBV25-1
CASSAIRPANYGYTF
>TRBJ2-7|TRBV4-3
CASSQDGASGDEQYF
>TRBJ1-2|TRBV29-1
CSLGDFHYGYTF
>TRBJ1-1|TRBV7-2
CASSLKGGMNTGAFF